This T cell receptor (beta chain) came from a study of cytomegalovirus exposure and HLA in healthy donors. Study-wide context: Findings of an earlier analysis included roughly 110 million unique TCR beta sequences from some 190 million T cells.

V trimming: 5 bases; J trimming: 6 bases; junction bases outside the gene matches: 10. Germline CDR1 is SGHTA and CDR2 is FQGNSA. The CDR3 totals 15 residues. This PCR relied on a set of 60 Vbeta primers and 13 Jbeta primers. TCRdb keeps only in-frame clones here, not all; method: immunoSEQ multiplex PCR. The sample includes roughly 92,000 clones, about four fifths of them seen just once. Study-level points and caveats: Solely CMV serostatus was available to characterize immune exposure.

A remark on this clone: Its specificity is not known.

The chain recombines TRBV7-2 with TRBJ2-1; TRBD2 matches at 7 bases. The specimen was PBMCs. The clonotype was recovered from a man aged 50-59 years in good health and CMV-seropositive. CDR3 amino acids: CASSVSGATGNEQFF. CDR3 DNA sequence: TGTGCCAGCAGCGTCAGCGGGGCCACCGGCAATGAGCAGTTCTTC.